The 21 T cell receptor beta chains reported below all come from one sample, sequenced in a study of blood T cell repertoires in COVID-19. Measured with immunoSEQ multiplex PCR; TCRdb has only the in-frame clones, and not every one. The table lists about 300,000 clones, roughly nine tenths of them singletons. Source material: PBMCs or T cells enriched from blood (not recorded which). All receptors derive from a woman in her thirties who had recovered from COVID-19.

The chain is built from TRBV5-4 and TRBJ1-1; 8 bases agree with TRBD1. V dropped 4 bases and J dropped 3; count of bases not matched to a gene: 5. The CDR3 contains 14 residues. In germline, CDR1 is SGHNT, CDR2 YYREEE (reference sequence). Here the CDR3 DNA reads TGTGCCAGCAGCGGCGGGACAGGCGACACTGAAGCTTTCTTT. The encoded protein is CASSGGTGDTEAFF.

This clone was seen a few times. The rearrangement joins TRBV30 to TRBJ1-2; perhaps TRBD1 as D (6 bases). V was cut by 0 bases and J by 4 bases, with 12 bases left in between. The CDR3 extends over 14 amino acids. The germline gives CDR1 GTSNPN, CDR2 SVGIG (reference sequence). The CDR3 reads CAWSVTGLAYGYTF. CDR3 nucleotides: TGTGCCTGGAGTGTAACAGGGCTGGCCTATGGCTACACCTTC.

This chain uses TRBV11-3 with TRBJ2-1; 10 bases agree with TRBD1. Germline V lookup: CDR1 SGHNT, CDR2 YENEEA. The CDR3 covers 17 residues. V lost 5 bases to trimming and J lost 1 base; unmatched junction nucleotides: 8. The CDR3 region is CASSGTGAQGSYNEQFF. As DNA, the CDR3 is TGTGCCAGCAGCGGGACAGGGGCCCAAGGATCCTACAATGAGCAGTTCTTC.

This chain uses TRBV2 with TRBJ1-2; the match to TRBD1 covers 8 bases. The CDR3 is made up of 14 amino acids. Per germline, CDR1 SNHLY and CDR2 FYNNEI. Germline trimming cut 10 bases from V and 3 bases from J; bases unmatched to any gene: 10. The CDR3 DNA reads as TGTGCCACCGTCCTTGACAGGGGCTACTATGGCTACACCTTC. Protein: CATVLDRGYYGYTF.

This clone was counted only a few times. The rearrangement links TRBV19 to TRBJ2-1; a possible D gene is TRBD1 (5 bases). The CDR3 totals 15 residues. V was pared by 0 bases and J by 9 bases, with 15 bases between. Germline CDR1 and CDR2: LNHDA and SQIVND (reference sequence). This CDR3 is CASSIDQGSYSEQFF. The CDR3 region has the DNA TGTGCCAGTAGTATAGACCAGGGATCGTATAGTGAGCAGTTCTTC.

In its sample, this clone was seen a few times. The genes are TRBV6-2 or TRBV6-3 and TRBJ1-1; 8 bases line up with TRBD1. The CDR3 has 18 residues. Trimming cost V 0 bases and J 2 bases; bases outside gene matches: 11. The germline CDR1 and CDR2 sequences are MNHEY and SVGEGT. The CDR3: CASSYSFFGQGGNTEAFF. For the CDR3, the DNA is TGTGCCAGCAGTTACTCTTTTTTCGGACAGGGAGGTAACACTGAAGCTTTCTTT.

The chain uses TRBV7-8 and TRBJ2-2; tentatively, D is TRBD2 (5 bases). Trimming removed 5 bases at V and 3 bases at J, with 10 bases between. The CDR3 has 14 amino acids. Germline V CDR1 and CDR2: SGHVS, FQNEAQ. The CDR3 here is CASSTGIHTGELFF. As DNA, the CDR3 is TGTGCCAGCAGCACCGGGATTCACACCGGGGAGCTGTTTTTT. Full variable domain (rest looked up from reference TRBV7-8 and TRBJ2-2): GAGVSQSPRYKVAKRGQDVALRCDPISGHVSLFWYQQALGQGPEFLTYFQNEAQLDKSGLPSDRFFAERPEGSVSTLKIQRTQQEDSAVYLCASSTGIHTGELFFGEGSRLTVL.

V usage is TRBV5-1 and J usage is TRBJ1-6; D is possibly TRBD1 (6 bases). Trimming cost V 1 base and J 4 bases, with 9 bases left between them. This CDR3 region has 15 residues. Germline values: CDR1 SGHRS, CDR2 YFSETQ. The CDR3 DNA reads TGCGCCAGCAGCTTGAGGGGGATGTATAATTCACCCCTCCACTTT. It codes for CASSLRGMYNSPLHF.

This chain uses TRBV29-1 with TRBJ2-2, with 9 positions matching TRBD1. Trimming cost V 0 bases and J 4 bases; bases outside gene matches: 6. The CDR3 loop spans 16 amino acids. Looked up from germline, CDR1 is SQVTM and CDR2 is ANQGSEA. CDR3 sequence: CSVEDPGQGGTGELFF. CDR3 DNA sequence: TGCAGCGTTGAAGATCCGGGACAGGGTGGCACCGGGGAGCTGTTTTTT.

The genes are TRBV2 and TRBJ2-5, with 11 bases fitting TRBD2. This CDR3 region has 15 residues. The V segment lost 1 base and the J segment 7 bases; nucleotides outside the gene matches: 5. Germline CDR1 is SNHLY and CDR2 is FYNNEI. The CDR3 protein is CASSEVSGGAVTQYF. DNA of the CDR3: TGTGCCAGCAGTGAAGTTAGCGGGGGGGCGGTGACCCAGTACTTC. The whole variable domain, filled in from reference TRBV2 and TRBJ2-5, reads EPEVTQTPSHQVTQMGQEVILRCVPISNHLYFYWYRQILGQKVEFLVSFYNNEISEKSEIFDDQFSVERPDGSNFTLKIRSTKLEDSAMYFCASSEVSGGAVTQYFGPGTRLLVL.

The chain's CDR3 is CASSQVRGGPEQFF. CDR3 nucleotides: TGTGCCAGCAGCCAAGTCCGGGGGGGCCCCGAGCAGTTCTTC. V is TRBV14 and J is TRBJ2-1, with 8 nucleotides matching TRBD2. Germline V CDR1 and CDR2: SGHDN, FVKESK. This CDR3 is built from 14 residues. Trimming at V came to 1 base and at J to 10 bases, leaving 6 bases not matched to a gene.

The gene calls are TRBV9 and TRBJ2-3; 11 nucleotides align to TRBD2. Germline loops: CDR1 SGDLS, CDR2 YYNGEE. The J segment lost 2 bases and the V segment lost 3 bases, leaving 5 bases of the junction unmatched. The CDR3 covers 16 residues. CDR3 sequence (DNA): TGTGCCAGCAGCGCCGGGACTAGCGGAAACACAGATACGCAGTATTTT. It is translated as CASSAGTSGNTDTQYF.

The chain joins TRBV30 to TRBJ2-7; D is uncertain. The ends were cut back, 3 bases at V and 3 bases at J, with 6 bases in the middle. Germline values: CDR1 GTSNPN, CDR2 SVGIG (reference sequence). This CDR3 spans 11 amino acids. The CDR3 DNA sequence: TGTGCCTGGAGCTTTAACTACGAGCAGTACTTC. This sequence encodes CAWSFNYEQYF.

This chain uses TRBV27 with TRBJ1-4; TRBD1 agrees at 10 bases. The germline gives CDR1 MNHEY, CDR2 SMNVEV (reference sequence). The V gene end was trimmed by 7 bases and the J gene end by 7 bases; junction bases not matched to a gene: 9. CDR3 length equals 15 residues. CDR3 sequence (DNA): TGTGCCAGCACCACCGGGACAGGGGCGGGTGAAAAACTGTTTTTT. This sequence encodes CASTTGTGAGEKLFF. The entire variable domain, with the rest obtained from reference TRBV27 and TRBJ1-4, is as follows: EAQVTQNPRYLITVTGKKLTVTCSQNMNHEYMSWYRQDPGLGLRQIYYSMNVEVTDKGDVPEGYKVSRKEKRNFPLILESPSPNQTSLYFCASTTGTGAGEKLFFGSGTQLSVL.

CDR3 DNA sequence: TGTGCCAGCAGCCCCACAGGGGCCTACGAGCAGTACTTC. As protein: CASSPTGAYEQYF. This chain joins TRBV12-3 or TRBV12-4 and TRBJ2-7, with 7 positions matching TRBD1. Trimming cost V 6 bases and J 2 bases; bases outside gene matches: 4. The CDR3 covers 13 residues.

The V and J genes are TRBV3-1 (or the pseudogene TRBV3-2) and TRBJ1-2; no definite D call. The CDR3 runs to 14 residues. Per the germline V gene, CDR1 is LGHDT and CDR2 is YNNKEL (reference sequence). V was cut by 2 bases and J by 1 base, with 8 bases left in between. The CDR3 DNA follows: TGTGCCAGCAGCCAAAGGCGGGATAACTATGGCTACACCTTC. Its protein product is CASSQRRDNYGYTF.

This clone was seen only a few times. This chain connects TRBV9 to TRBJ1-2; no definite D call. The V end lost 0 bases, the J end lost 7 bases, and 10 bases lay between the germline ends. Germline assignment: CDR1 SGDLS and CDR2 YYNGEE. The CDR3 is 13 amino acids. The CDR3 nucleotides read TGTGCCAGCAGCGTAGGTAAAGGGAGTGGCTACACCTTC. It translates to CASSVGKGSGYTF.

The chain joins TRBV7-8 to TRBJ2-7; D unclear. The germline CDR1 and CDR2 sequences are SGHVS and FQNEAQ. Trimming left V 1 base short and J 0 bases short, with 7 bases between. The CDR3 spans 14 residues. CDR3 residues: CASSLGSGSYEQYF. The DNA for the CDR3 is TGTGCCAGCAGCTTAGGATCAGGCTCCTACGAGCAGTACTTC. Using reference TRBV7-8 and TRBJ2-7 for the parts outside the CDR3, the full variable domain is GAGVSQSPRYKVAKRGQDVALRCDPISGHVSLFWYQQALGQGPEFLTYFQNEAQLDKSGLPSDRFFAERPEGSVSTLKIQRTQQEDSAVYLCASSLGSGSYEQYFGPGTRLTVT.

CDR3 loop: CASSPIGAVNTEAFF. CDR3 nucleotide sequence: TGTGCCAGCAGCCCCATTGGGGCGGTGAACACTGAAGCTTTCTTT. The V gene is TRBV5-6, the J gene TRBJ1-1; possibly TRBD1 for D (5 bases). V was trimmed by 4 bases and J by 0 bases, leaving 13 bases between them. Germline V lookup: CDR1 SGHDT, CDR2 YYEEEE. This CDR3 comprises 15 residues.

The chain is built from TRBV18 and TRBJ1-5; 7 nucleotides align to TRBD1. Germline V lookup: CDR1 KGHSH, CDR2 LQKENI. This CDR3 is built from 14 residues. The V segment lost 6 bases and the J segment 0 bases; nucleotides outside the gene matches: 2. The CDR3 loop reads CASSQGDSNQPQHF. The CDR3 DNA reads TGTGCCAGCTCCCAGGGGGATAGCAATCAGCCCCAGCATTTT.

The chain uses TRBV7-3 and TRBJ2-2; TRBD2 matches 9 bases. There are 18 residues in the CDR3. Per germline, CDR1 SGHTA and CDR2 FQGTGA. Trimming cost V 4 bases and J 4 bases; bases outside gene matches: 13. For the CDR3, the DNA is TGTGCCAGCAGCTCCTGGCGGGGGGGCCTGGATACCACCGGGGAGCTGTTTTTT. Translating gives CASSSWRGGLDTTGELFF.